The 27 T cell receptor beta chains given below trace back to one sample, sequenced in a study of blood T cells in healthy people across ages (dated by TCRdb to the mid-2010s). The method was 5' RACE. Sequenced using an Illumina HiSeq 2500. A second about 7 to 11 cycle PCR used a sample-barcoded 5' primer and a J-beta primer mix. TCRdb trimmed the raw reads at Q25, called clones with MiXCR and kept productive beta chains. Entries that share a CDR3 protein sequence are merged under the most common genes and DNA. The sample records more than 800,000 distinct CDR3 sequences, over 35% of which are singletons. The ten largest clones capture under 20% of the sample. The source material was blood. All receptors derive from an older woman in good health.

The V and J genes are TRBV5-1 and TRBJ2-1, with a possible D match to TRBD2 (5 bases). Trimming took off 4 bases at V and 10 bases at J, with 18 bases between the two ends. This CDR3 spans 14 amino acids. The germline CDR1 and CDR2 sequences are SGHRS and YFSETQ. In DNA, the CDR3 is TGCGCCAGCAGCCCCGGGGTAGCTGGGAACGAGCAGTTCTTC. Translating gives CASSPGVAGNEQFF.

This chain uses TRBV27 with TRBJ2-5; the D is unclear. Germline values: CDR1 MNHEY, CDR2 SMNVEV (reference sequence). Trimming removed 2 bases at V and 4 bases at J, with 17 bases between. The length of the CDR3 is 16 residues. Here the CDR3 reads CASSLQPDIPGETQYF. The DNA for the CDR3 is TGTGCCAGCAGTTTACAACCTGACATTCCGGGAGAGACCCAGTACTTC.

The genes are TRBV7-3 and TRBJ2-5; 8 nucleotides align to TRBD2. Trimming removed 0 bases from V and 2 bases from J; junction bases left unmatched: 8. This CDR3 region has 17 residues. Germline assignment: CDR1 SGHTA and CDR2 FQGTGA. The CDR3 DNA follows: TGTGCCAGCAGCTTAACAGGAGCTAGCGGGCGGCAAGAGACCCAGTACTTC. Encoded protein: CASSLTGASGRQETQYF.

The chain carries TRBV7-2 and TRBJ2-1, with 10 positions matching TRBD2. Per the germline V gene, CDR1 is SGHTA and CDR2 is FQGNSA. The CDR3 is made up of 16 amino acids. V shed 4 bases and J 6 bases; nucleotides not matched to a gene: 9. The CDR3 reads CASSSVSGRASNEQFF. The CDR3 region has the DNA TGTGCCAGCAGCTCCGTAAGCGGGAGGGCCTCCAATGAGCAGTTCTTC.

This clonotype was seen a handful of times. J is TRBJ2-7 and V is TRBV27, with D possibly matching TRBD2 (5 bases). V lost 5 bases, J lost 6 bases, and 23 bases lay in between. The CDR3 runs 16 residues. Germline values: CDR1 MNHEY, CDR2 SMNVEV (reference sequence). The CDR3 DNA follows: TGTGCCAGCAGTCCCGGCGGGCCACCGATAGTTTCCGAGCAGTACTTC. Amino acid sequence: CASSPGGPPIVSEQYF.

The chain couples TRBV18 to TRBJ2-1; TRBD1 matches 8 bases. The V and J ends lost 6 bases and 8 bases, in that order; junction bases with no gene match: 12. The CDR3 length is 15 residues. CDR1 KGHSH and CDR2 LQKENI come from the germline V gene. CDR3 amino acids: CASSLAGGGSDEQFF. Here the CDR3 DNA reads TGTGCCAGCTCCCTTGCAGGGGGCGGTTCGGATGAGCAGTTCTTC.

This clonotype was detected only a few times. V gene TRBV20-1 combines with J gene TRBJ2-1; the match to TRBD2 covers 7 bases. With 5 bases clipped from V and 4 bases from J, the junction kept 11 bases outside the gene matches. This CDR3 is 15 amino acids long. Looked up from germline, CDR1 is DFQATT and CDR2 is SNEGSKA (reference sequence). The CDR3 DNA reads TGCAGTGCTCCCCCGGTCGGCGGGAGATACAATGAGCAGTTCTTC. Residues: CSAPPVGGRYNEQFF.

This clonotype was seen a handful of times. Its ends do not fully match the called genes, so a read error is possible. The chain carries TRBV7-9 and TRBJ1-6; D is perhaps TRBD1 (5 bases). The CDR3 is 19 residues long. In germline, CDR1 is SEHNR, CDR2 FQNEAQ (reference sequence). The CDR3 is CASSSPGLGAAPYNSPLHF. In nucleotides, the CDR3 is TGTGCTAGCAGCTCACCGGGGCTAGGGGCCGCTCCTTATAATTCACCCCTCCACTTT.

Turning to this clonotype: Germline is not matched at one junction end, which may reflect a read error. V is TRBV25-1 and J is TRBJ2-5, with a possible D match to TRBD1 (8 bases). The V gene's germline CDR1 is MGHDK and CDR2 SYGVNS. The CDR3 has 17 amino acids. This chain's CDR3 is CASSSYFTQGAGETRYF. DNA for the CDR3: TGTGCCAGCAGTAGCTACTTCACGCAGGGGGCGGGAGAGACCCGGTACTTC.

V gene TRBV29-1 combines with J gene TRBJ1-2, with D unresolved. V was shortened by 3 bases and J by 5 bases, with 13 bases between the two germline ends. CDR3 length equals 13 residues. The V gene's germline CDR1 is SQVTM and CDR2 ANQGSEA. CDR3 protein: CSVEFGIPYGYTF. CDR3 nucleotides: TGCAGCGTTGAGTTTGGAATACCATATGGCTACACCTTC. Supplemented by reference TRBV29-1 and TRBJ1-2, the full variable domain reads SAVISQKPSRDICQRGTSLTIQCQVDSQVTMMFWYRQQPGQSLTLIATANQGSEATYESGFVIDKFPISRPNLTFSTLTVSNMSPEDSSIYLCSVEFGIPYGYTFGSGTRLTVV.

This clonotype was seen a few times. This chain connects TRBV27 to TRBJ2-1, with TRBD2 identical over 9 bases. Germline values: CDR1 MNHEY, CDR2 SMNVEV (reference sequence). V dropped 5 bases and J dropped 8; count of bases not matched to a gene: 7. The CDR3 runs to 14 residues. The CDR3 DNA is TGTGCCAGCAGTAAATCGGGACTAGCCCATGAGCAGTTCTTC. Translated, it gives CASSKSGLAHEQFF.

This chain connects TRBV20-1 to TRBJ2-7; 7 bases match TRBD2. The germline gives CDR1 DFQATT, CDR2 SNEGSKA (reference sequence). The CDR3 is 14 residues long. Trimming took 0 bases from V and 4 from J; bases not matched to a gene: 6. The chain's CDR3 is CSARDTWGGYEQYF. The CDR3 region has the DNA TGCAGTGCTAGAGATACGTGGGGGGGTTACGAGCAGTACTTC.

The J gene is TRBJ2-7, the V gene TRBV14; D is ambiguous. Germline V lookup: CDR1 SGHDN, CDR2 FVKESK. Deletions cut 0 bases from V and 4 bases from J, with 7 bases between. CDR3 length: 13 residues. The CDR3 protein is CASSQDLEYEQYF. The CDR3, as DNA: TGTGCCAGCAGCCAAGATCTCGAGTACGAGCAGTACTTC.

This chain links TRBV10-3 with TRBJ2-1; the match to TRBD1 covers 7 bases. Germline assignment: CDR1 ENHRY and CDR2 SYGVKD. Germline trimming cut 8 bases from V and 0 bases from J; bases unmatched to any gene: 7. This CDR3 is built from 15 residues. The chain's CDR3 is CAIEAPGGSYNEQFF. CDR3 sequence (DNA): TGTGCCATCGAGGCTCCAGGGGGCTCCTACAATGAGCAGTTCTTC.

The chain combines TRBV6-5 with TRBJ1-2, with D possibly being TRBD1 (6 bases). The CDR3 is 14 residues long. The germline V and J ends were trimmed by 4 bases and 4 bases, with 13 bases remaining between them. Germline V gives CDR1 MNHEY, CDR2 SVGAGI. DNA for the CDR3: TGTGCCAGCAGTTCCTGGACAGAGCCCTATGGCTACACCTTC. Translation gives CASSSWTEPYGYTF.

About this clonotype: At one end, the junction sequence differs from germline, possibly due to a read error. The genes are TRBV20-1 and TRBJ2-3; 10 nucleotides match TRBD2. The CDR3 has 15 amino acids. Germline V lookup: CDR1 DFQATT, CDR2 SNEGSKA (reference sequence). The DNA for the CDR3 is TGCAGTCCTAGCGGGAGAGCGGGGGGCACAGATACGCAGTATTTT. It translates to CSPSGRAGGTDTQYF.

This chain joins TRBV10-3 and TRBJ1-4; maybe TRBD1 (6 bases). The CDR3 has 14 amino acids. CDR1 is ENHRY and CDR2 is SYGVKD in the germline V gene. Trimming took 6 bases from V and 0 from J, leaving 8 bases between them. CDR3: CAIREGATNEKLFF. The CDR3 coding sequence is TGTGCCATCAGAGAGGGGGCAACTAATGAAAAACTGTTTTTT.

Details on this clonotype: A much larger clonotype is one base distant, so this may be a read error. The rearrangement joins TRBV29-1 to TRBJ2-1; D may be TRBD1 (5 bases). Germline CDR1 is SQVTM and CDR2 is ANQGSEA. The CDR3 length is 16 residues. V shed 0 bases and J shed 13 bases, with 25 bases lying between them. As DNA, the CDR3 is TGCAGCGTTGAAGATCAAAAAGACCCCTGGGGCGAGACCCAGTTCTTC. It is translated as CSVEDQKDPWGETQFF.

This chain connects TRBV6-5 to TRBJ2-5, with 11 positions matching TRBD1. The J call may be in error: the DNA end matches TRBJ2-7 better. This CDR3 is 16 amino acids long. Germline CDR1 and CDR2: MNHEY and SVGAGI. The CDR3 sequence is CASSRKGQGAGYEQYF. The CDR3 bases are TGTGCCAGCAGTCGTAAAGGACAGGGGGCGGGTTACGAGCAGTACTTC.

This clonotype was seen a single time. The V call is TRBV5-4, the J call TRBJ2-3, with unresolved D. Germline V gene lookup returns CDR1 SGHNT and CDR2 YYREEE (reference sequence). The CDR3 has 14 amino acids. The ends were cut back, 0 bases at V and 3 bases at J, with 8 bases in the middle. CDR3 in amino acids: CASSLERATDTQYF. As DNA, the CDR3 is TGTGCCAGCAGCTTGGAACGGGCAACAGATACGCAGTATTTT.

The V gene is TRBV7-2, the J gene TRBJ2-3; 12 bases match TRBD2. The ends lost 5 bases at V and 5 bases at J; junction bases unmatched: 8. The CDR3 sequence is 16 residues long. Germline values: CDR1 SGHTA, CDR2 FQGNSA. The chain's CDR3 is CASSQRTSGMEDTQYF. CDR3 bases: TGTGCCAGCAGCCAAAGGACTAGCGGGATGGAAGATACGCAGTATTTT.

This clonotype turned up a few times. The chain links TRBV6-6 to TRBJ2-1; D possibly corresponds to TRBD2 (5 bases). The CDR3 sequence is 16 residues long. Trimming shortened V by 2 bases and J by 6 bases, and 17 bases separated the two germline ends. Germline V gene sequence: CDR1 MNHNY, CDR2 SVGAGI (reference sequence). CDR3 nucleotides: TGTGCCAGCAGTTACCCCCGGGAAGGTGTTCGCAATGAGCAGTTCTTC. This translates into CASSYPREGVRNEQFF.

CDR3 coding DNA: TGTGCCAGCTCACCGGGACGTTTCACAGATACGCAGTATTTT. It codes for CASSPGRFTDTQYF. The rearrangement links TRBV18 to TRBJ2-3; D might be TRBD1 or TRBD2, each matching 5 bases. Germline V gene data show CDR1 as KGHSH and CDR2 as LQKENI. Trimming stripped 3 bases from V and 2 bases from J, with 9 bases between. The CDR3 loop spans 14 amino acids.

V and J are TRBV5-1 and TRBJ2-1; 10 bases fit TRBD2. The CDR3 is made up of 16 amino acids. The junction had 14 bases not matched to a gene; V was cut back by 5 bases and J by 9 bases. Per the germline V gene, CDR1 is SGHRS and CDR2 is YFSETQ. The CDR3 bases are TGCGCCAGCAGGATCCAAGCGGGAGGGCCTTTCGGTGAGCAGTTCTTC. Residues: CASRIQAGGPFGEQFF.

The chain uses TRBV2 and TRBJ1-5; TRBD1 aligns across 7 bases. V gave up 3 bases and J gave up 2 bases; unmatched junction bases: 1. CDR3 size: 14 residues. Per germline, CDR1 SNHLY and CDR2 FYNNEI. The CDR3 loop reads CASSDQGGNQPQHF. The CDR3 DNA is TGTGCCAGCAGTGACCAGGGGGGCAATCAGCCCCAGCATTTT.

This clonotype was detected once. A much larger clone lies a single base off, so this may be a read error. The CDR3: CASSYNEYNEQYF. DNA of the CDR3: TGTGCCAGCAGCTACAACGAATACAATGAGCAGTACTTC. This chain joins TRBV7-9 and TRBJ2-7; D is ambiguous. The germline gives CDR1 SEHNR, CDR2 FQNEAQ (reference sequence). The CDR3 contains 13 residues. V lost 4 bases to trimming and J lost 7 bases, with 14 bases between them.

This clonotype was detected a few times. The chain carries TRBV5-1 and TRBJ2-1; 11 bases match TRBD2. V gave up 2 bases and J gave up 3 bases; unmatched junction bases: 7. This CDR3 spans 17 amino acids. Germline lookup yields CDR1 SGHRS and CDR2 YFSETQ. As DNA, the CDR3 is TGCGCCAGCAGCTTTACCGGGACTAGCGGCAACTACAATGAGCAGTTCTTC. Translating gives CASSFTGTSGNYNEQFF.